This entry lists 27 T cell receptor beta chains sequenced from one sample in a study of blood T cell repertoires in COVID-19. TCRdb's copy holds only in-frame clones and misses some; the assay was immunoSEQ multiplex PCR. The sample gives roughly 410,000 clones, 87% of which show up once; approximately 2.4% is in the top ten. The specimen sequenced was peripheral blood. These receptors all stem from a woman aged 55-75 years with COVID-19, enrolled during active disease.

This clone was seen at least ten times. The rearrangement links TRBV6-2 or TRBV6-3 to TRBJ2-1; tentatively, D is TRBD1 (6 bases). Germline V CDR1 and CDR2: MNHEY, SVGEGT. Trimming stripped 5 bases from V and 2 bases from J, with 13 bases between. The CDR3 runs 15 residues. This chain's CDR3 is CASSRPRTAYNEQFF. CDR3 nucleotides: TGTGCCAGCAGTCGCCCCAGGACAGCCTACAATGAGCAGTTCTTC.

The chain has TRBV7-9 and TRBJ1-5, with 9 bases lining up with TRBD1. The CDR3 extends over 14 amino acids. Germline V CDR1 and CDR2: SEHNR, FQNEAQ (reference sequence). The trim removed 5 bases at V and 5 bases at J, leaving 4 bases unmatched. The CDR3 nucleotides read TGTGCCAGCAGCCCACAGGGGGCCCATCAGCCCCAGCATTTT. This translates into CASSPQGAHQPQHF.

This chain uses TRBV6-5 with TRBJ2-1; 8 bases fit TRBD2. CDR1 is MNHEY, CDR2 SVGAGI, per germline. The CDR3 length is 12 residues. V shed 8 bases, J shed 8 bases, and the junction held 5 bases outside the gene matches. The CDR3 loop is CASRSGGYEQFF. The CDR3 DNA is TGTGCCAGCCGTTCGGGGGGGTATGAGCAGTTCTTC.

J is TRBJ2-5 and V is TRBV7-3, with TRBD1 identical over 11 bases. CDR1 and CDR2 (germline): SGHTA, FQGTGA. The CDR3 extends over 16 amino acids. J gave up 5 bases and V 0 bases, and 5 bases lay outside the gene matches. CDR3 residues: CASSLTGTGGLETQYF. CDR3 in DNA: TGTGCCAGCAGCTTAACCGGGACAGGGGGTCTGGAGACCCAGTACTTC. The full variable domain, its missing parts supplied by reference TRBV7-3 and TRBJ2-5, is GAGVSQTPSNKVTEKGKYVELRCDPISGHTALYWYRQSLGQGPEFLIYFQGTGAADDSGLPNDRFFAVRPEGSVSTLKIQRTERGDSAVYLCASSLTGTGGLETQYFGPGTRLLVL.

The chain combines TRBV11-2 with TRBJ2-1; D might be TRBD1 (7 bases). This CDR3 has 14 residues. Trimming stripped 2 bases from V and 3 bases from J, with 8 bases between. The V gene's germline CDR1 is SGHAT and CDR2 FQNNGV. In DNA form, the CDR3 reads TGTGCCAGCAGCTTACAGGGGGGCTACAATGAGCAGTTCTTC. Amino acid sequence: CASSLQGGYNEQFF.

This chain connects TRBV28 to TRBJ1-5; a possible D gene is TRBD1 (5 bases). The V and J ends lost 4 bases and 2 bases respectively, with 15 bases between them. Looked up from germline, CDR1 is MDHEN and CDR2 is SYDVKM. The CDR3 spans 16 residues. The CDR3 protein is CASSSPRGEGNQPQHF. DNA of the CDR3: TGTGCCAGCAGTTCCCCTCGGGGGGAGGGCAATCAGCCCCAGCATTTT.

The chain has TRBV28 and TRBJ2-7; D unclear. V was shortened by 2 bases and J by 0 bases, with 11 bases between the two germline ends. Germline loops: CDR1 MDHEN, CDR2 SYDVKM. This CDR3 contains 15 residues. The CDR3 DNA is TGTGCCAGCAGTTTAGCTCAGGAAAACTCCTACGAGCAGTACTTC. This sequence encodes CASSLAQENSYEQYF. Full variable domain (remainder filled in from reference TRBV28 and TRBJ2-7): DVKVTQSSRYLVKRTGEKVFLECVQDMDHENMFWYRQDPGLGLRLIYFSYDVKMKEKGDIPEGYSVSREKKERFSLILESASTNQTSMYLCASSLAQENSYEQYFGPGTRLTVT.

In this sample, this clone turned up a few times. The same CDR3 can be traced to other DNA sequences in this sample. The V and J genes are TRBV7-2 and TRBJ1-1; D is uncertain. The germline V and J ends were trimmed by 1 base and 1 base, with 7 bases remaining between them. This CDR3 comprises 14 residues. The V gene's germline CDR1 is SGHTA and CDR2 FQGNSA. The CDR3, as DNA: TGTGCCAGCAGCTTAGGGCCTGGGAACACTGAAGCTTTCTTT. Its translation: CASSLGPGNTEAFF.

This rearrangement joins TRBV2 to TRBJ2-5; TRBD2 matches at 9 bases. This CDR3 comprises 14 residues. Trimming took 6 bases from V and 3 from J; bases not matched to a gene: 5. Germline lookup yields CDR1 SNHLY and CDR2 FYNNEI. The CDR3 spells CASSPGGGEETQYF. The CDR3 nucleotides are TGTGCCAGCAGCCCGGGCGGGGGGGAAGAGACCCAGTACTTC.

The rearrangement joins TRBV3-1 (or the pseudogene TRBV3-2) to TRBJ1-1; D not certain. CDR3 length equals 15 residues. V was cut by 0 bases and J by 0 bases, with 8 bases left in between. Germline lookup yields CDR1 LGHDT and CDR2 YNNKEL (reference sequence). CDR3 residues: CASSQELSLNTEAFF. The CDR3 DNA reads as TGTGCCAGCAGCCAAGAGCTAAGTTTGAACACTGAAGCTTTCTTT.

The table lists this clone with a count of one. This rearrangement joins TRBV5-6 to TRBJ2-5, with D possibly TRBD2 on 6 matching bases. This CDR3 spans 15 amino acids. From germline, CDR1 is SGHDT and CDR2 YYEEEE. V lost 1 base to trimming and J lost 3 bases, with 13 bases between them. The CDR3 region is CASSLTGTGEETQYF. The CDR3 nucleotides read TGTGCCAGCAGCTTGACAGGAACGGGGGAAGAGACCCAGTACTTC.

The chain carries TRBV3-1 (or the pseudogene TRBV3-2) and TRBJ1-5; D perhaps matches TRBD1 (6 bases). This CDR3 has 14 amino acids. Per germline, CDR1 LGHDT and CDR2 YNNKEL (reference sequence). The V end was cut by 1 base, the J end by 9 bases, with 13 bases between. The CDR3 reads CASSQVGGRTPQHF. In DNA, the CDR3 is TGTGCCAGCAGCCAAGTGGGGGGGCGGACGCCCCAGCATTTT.

J is TRBJ2-3 and V is TRBV18; TRBD2 matches 7 bases. Germline values: CDR1 KGHSH, CDR2 LQKENI. Trimming removed 2 bases from V and 10 bases from J; junction bases left unmatched: 9. CDR3 size: 14 residues. The DNA of the CDR3 is TGTGCCAGCTCACCAACCGGAGCGGGGCTGTCGCAGTATTTT. As protein: CASSPTGAGLSQYF.

This chain links TRBV27 with TRBJ2-3; the D gene is possibly TRBD1 (5 bases). The V end lost 6 bases, the J end lost 4 bases, and 11 bases lay between the germline ends. Germline V gene data show CDR1 as MNHEY and CDR2 as SMNVEV (reference sequence). The CDR3 sequence is 13 residues long. This chain's CDR3 is CASSSTRADTQYF. CDR3 DNA: TGTGCCAGCAGCAGTACCAGGGCAGATACGCAGTATTTT.

The chain links TRBV4-1 to TRBJ2-7, with TRBD1 as a possible D gene (6 bases). The germline V gene encodes CDR1 MGHRA and CDR2 YSYEKL. CDR3 length equals 14 residues. The V and J ends lost 4 bases and 3 bases respectively, with 13 bases between them. CDR3 amino acids: CASSRTEQGYEQYF. In DNA, the CDR3 is TGCGCCAGCAGCCGGACCGAACAGGGCTACGAGCAGTACTTC.

This chain joins TRBV3-1 (or the pseudogene TRBV3-2) and TRBJ1-4; D perhaps matches TRBD1 (5 bases). This CDR3 spans 14 amino acids. V was trimmed by 0 bases and J by 8 bases, leaving 10 bases between them. Germline CDR1 reads LGHDT; CDR2 reads YNNKEL (reference sequence). CDR3 coding DNA: TGTGCCAGCAGCCAAGATCTAGGGGTAGAAAAACTGTTTTTT. It specifies CASSQDLGVEKLFF.

The V call is TRBV19, the J call TRBJ2-6; 8 bases agree with TRBD2. CDR1 is LNHDA, CDR2 SQIVND, per germline (reference sequence). With 2 bases clipped from V and 0 bases from J, the junction kept 0 bases outside the gene matches. This CDR3 has 16 residues. The CDR3 loop reads CASSISGGSGANVLTF. For the CDR3, the DNA is TGTGCCAGTAGTATAAGCGGGGGCTCTGGGGCCAACGTCCTGACTTTC. The full variable domain, its missing parts supplied by reference TRBV19 and TRBJ2-6, is DGGITQSPKYLFRKEGQNVTLSCEQNLNHDAMYWYRQDPGQGLRLIYYSQIVNDFQKGDIAEGYSVSREKKESFPLTVTSAQKNPTAFYLCASSISGGSGANVLTFGAGSRLTVL.

This chain connects TRBV27 to TRBJ1-2, with 9 bases aligning to TRBD1. The germline CDR1 and CDR2 sequences are MNHEY and SMNVEV (reference sequence). Losses at the gene ends were 4 bases for V and 7 bases for J; bases not matched to a gene: 19. This CDR3 spans 18 amino acids. The CDR3: CASSSLGQLQGAYIGYTF. The CDR3, as DNA: TGTGCCAGCAGTTCCTTAGGTCAGCTACAGGGGGCTTACATTGGCTACACCTTC.

The J gene is TRBJ1-1, the V gene TRBV25-1; D remains unclear. CDR1 is MGHDK, CDR2 SYGVNS, per germline. V lost 1 base and J lost 1, with 4 bases in between. The CDR3 is made up of 13 amino acids. CDR3 region: CASSEFGNTEAFF. CDR3 DNA sequence: TGTGCCAGCAGTGAATTCGGGAACACTGAAGCTTTCTTT. The entire variable domain, with the rest obtained from reference TRBV25-1 and TRBJ1-1, is as follows: EADIYQTPRYLVIGTGKKITLECSQTMGHDKMYWYQQDPGMELHLIHYSYGVNSTEKGDLSSESTVSRIRTEHFPLTLESARPSHTSQYLCASSEFGNTEAFFGQGTRLTVV.

The V call is TRBV6-5, the J call TRBJ1-1, with D hard to call. The CDR3 spans 13 residues. Between the trimmed V and J ends, which lost 2 bases and 4 bases, there was a span of 8 bases. Germline CDR1 is MNHEY and CDR2 is SVGAGI. For the CDR3, the DNA is TGTGCCAGCAGTTACGACATGATCACTGAAGCTTTCTTT. This encodes CASSYDMITEAFF.

The V gene is TRBV7-3, the J gene TRBJ2-3; 8 positions match TRBD2. Germline V gene lookup returns CDR1 SGHTA and CDR2 FQGTGA. Trimming removed 1 base from V and 2 bases from J; junction bases left unmatched: 2. The CDR3 runs to 15 residues. Here the CDR3 DNA reads TGTGCCAGCAGCTTAAGCGGGGGGCACACAGATACGCAGTATTTT. This sequence encodes CASSLSGGHTDTQYF.

This clone has a single count. As DNA, the CDR3 is TGTGCCAGCAGCTTCACTAGCGGGGGGCGGGGAGATACGCAGTATTTT. It is translated as CASSFTSGGRGDTQYF. The J gene is TRBJ2-3, the V gene TRBV11-2, with 12 positions matching TRBD2. Germline CDR1 reads SGHAT; CDR2 reads FQNNGV. Germline trimming cut 3 bases from V and 5 bases from J; bases unmatched to any gene: 6. This CDR3 is 16 amino acids long.

The chain carries TRBV28 and TRBJ1-3; 9 positions match TRBD1. CDR3 length equals 19 residues. Trimming cost V 5 bases and J 0 bases; bases outside gene matches: 14. CDR1 is MDHEN, CDR2 SYDVKM, per germline. CDR3 sequence: CASSPRTRDRDNSGNTIYF. In DNA form, the CDR3 reads TGTGCCAGCAGTCCGCGAACTCGGGACAGGGATAACTCTGGAAACACCATATATTTT.

The chain links TRBV7-9 to TRBJ1-2; a weak D match, TRBD1 (6 bases). In germline, CDR1 is SEHNR, CDR2 FQNEAQ (reference sequence). The CDR3 length is 14 residues. The V and J ends lost 5 bases and 0 bases respectively, with 10 bases between them. The CDR3 DNA follows: TGTGCCAGCAGCCCCCCAGGGGCTAACTATGGCTACACCTTC. Its translation is CASSPPGANYGYTF.

Points on this clone: Other nucleotide sequences from this sample produce the same CDR3. The chain carries TRBV18 and TRBJ1-5; D perhaps matches TRBD1 (6 bases). Germline V CDR1 and CDR2: KGHSH, LQKENI. The CDR3 totals 14 residues. The V gene lost 6 bases and the J gene lost 4 bases, with 13 bases spanning the gap. CDR3 region: CASSQQGRNQPQHF. The CDR3 region has the DNA TGTGCCAGCTCGCAACAGGGACGAAATCAGCCCCAGCATTTT.

The chain has TRBV4-2 and TRBJ2-7, with 9 bases identical to TRBD2. This CDR3 is 14 amino acids long. Germline V gene lookup returns CDR1 LGHNA and CDR2 YNFKEQ. V shed 0 bases, J shed 9 bases, and the junction held 6 bases outside the gene matches. The CDR3, as DNA: TGTGCCAGCAGCCAAGACGCGGGGGGGCCGGGGCAGTACTTC. Amino acids: CASSQDAGGPGQYF.

V and J are TRBV18 and TRBJ2-5; D not certain. This CDR3 contains 14 residues. In germline, CDR1 is KGHSH, CDR2 LQKENI. V lost 3 bases and J lost 2, with 10 bases in between. The chain's CDR3 is CASSPLHIQETQYF. CDR3 DNA sequence: TGTGCCAGCTCACCCCTTCACATACAAGAGACCCAGTACTTC.